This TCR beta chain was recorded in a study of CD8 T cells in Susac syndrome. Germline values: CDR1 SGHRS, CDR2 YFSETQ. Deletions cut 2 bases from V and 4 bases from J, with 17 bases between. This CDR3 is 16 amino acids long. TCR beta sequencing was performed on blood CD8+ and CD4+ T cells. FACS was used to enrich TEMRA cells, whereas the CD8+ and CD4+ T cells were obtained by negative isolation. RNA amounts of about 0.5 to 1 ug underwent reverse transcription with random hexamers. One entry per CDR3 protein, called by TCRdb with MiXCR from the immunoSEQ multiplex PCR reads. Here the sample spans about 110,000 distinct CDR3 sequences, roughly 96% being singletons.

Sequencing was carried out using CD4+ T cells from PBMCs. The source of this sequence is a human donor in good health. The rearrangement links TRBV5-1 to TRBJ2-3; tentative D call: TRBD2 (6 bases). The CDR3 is CASSFEGGIAADTQYF. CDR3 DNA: TGCGCCAGCAGCTTTGAAGGCGGGATAGCTGCAGATACGCAGTATTTT.